Presented here are 6 T cell receptor beta chains from one specimen sequenced in a study of shared clonotypes between healthy human individuals. Measured with immunoSEQ multiplex PCR; TCRdb has only the in-frame clones, and not every one. The sample records hundreds of thousands of clones, 73% being singletons. The specimen was memory CD4+ T cells sorted from blood. Subset in this sample: CD45RA-negative fraction. All receptors derive from a woman aged 25-40 years in good health.

The genes are TRBV6-6 and TRBJ2-5; a weak D match, TRBD2 (6 bases). The V end was cut by 5 bases, the J end by 3 bases, with 13 bases between. The CDR3 loop spans 14 amino acids. Germline V gives CDR1 MNHNY, CDR2 SVGAGI (reference sequence). CDR3 protein: CASSPGGAKETQYF. DNA for the CDR3: TGTGCCAGCAGTCCCGGGGGTGCCAAAGAGACCCAGTACTTC.

There are a few counts of this clone. The V and J genes are TRBV7-8 and TRBJ2-1, with 12 bases identical to TRBD2. V shed 3 bases, J shed 5 bases, and the junction held 2 bases outside the gene matches. The CDR3 is 15 residues long. In germline, CDR1 is SGHVS, CDR2 FQNEAQ. CDR3 in amino acids: CASSLTSGSHNEQFF. CDR3 in DNA: TGTGCCAGCAGCTTGACTAGCGGGAGCCACAATGAGCAGTTCTTC.

As for this clone: Other DNA variants within this sample encode the same CDR3. The genes are TRBV5-1 and TRBJ1-5; D is ambiguous. The CDR3 loop spans 15 amino acids. Trimming removed 0 bases from V and 0 bases from J, with 7 bases in between. Germline V lookup: CDR1 SGHRS, CDR2 YFSETQ. In DNA form, the CDR3 reads TGCGCCAGCAGCTTGGACGGCGATAGCAATCAGCCCCAGCATTTT. Amino acids: CASSLDGDSNQPQHF.

The J gene is TRBJ2-2, the V gene TRBV5-1; 14 nucleotides agree with TRBD2. Germline CDR1 SGHRS, CDR2 YFSETQ. The CDR3 is 19 residues long. Trimming took 0 bases from V and 4 from J; bases not matched to a gene: 8. The CDR3 spells CASSLEGLAGVGSTGELFF. CDR3 bases: TGCGCCAGCAGCTTGGAGGGACTAGCGGGAGTAGGGAGCACCGGGGAGCTGTTTTTT.

V is TRBV27 and J is TRBJ1-1; D not certain. The CDR3 runs 14 residues. Germline V CDR1 and CDR2: MNHEY, SMNVEV (reference sequence). Trimming pared 6 bases from V and 0 bases from J, leaving 11 bases between. CDR3 sequence reads: CASSSSWMNTEAFF. The CDR3 region has the DNA TGTGCCAGCAGCTCGAGTTGGATGAACACTGAAGCTTTCTTT.

The chain uses TRBV7-8 and TRBJ1-5; 12 positions match TRBD1. Germline CDR1 SGHVS, CDR2 FQNEAQ. CDR3 length equals 15 residues. V shed 5 bases and J 2 bases; nucleotides not matched to a gene: 1. CDR3 protein: CASSGTGGGNQPQHF. CDR3 sequence (DNA): TGTGCCAGCAGCGGGACAGGGGGCGGCAATCAGCCCCAGCATTTT. Based on the CDR3 plus reference TRBV7-8 and TRBJ1-5, the full variable domain is GAGVSQSPRYKVAKRGQDVALRCDPISGHVSLFWYQQALGQGPEFLTYFQNEAQLDKSGLPSDRFFAERPEGSVSTLKIQRTQQEDSAVYLCASSGTGGGNQPQHFGDGTRLSIL.